The T cell receptor (beta chain) under discussion was sequenced for a study of CD8 T cells in Susac syndrome. Roughly 0.45 to 1 ug RNA was reverse transcribed with random hexamers. TCRdb processed the immunoSEQ multiplex PCR reads anew with MiXCR; each CDR3 protein has one entry. The data contain 130,000 to 150,000 distinct CDR3 sequences, approximately 93% of them singletons. The CDR3 runs to 16 residues. CDR1 MGHRA and CDR2 YSYEKL come from the germline V gene. V shed 1 base and J shed 7 bases, with 17 bases lying between them. The TCR comes from a human donor in good health. The chain combines TRBV4-1 with TRBJ2-1; the D gene is possibly TRBD2 (6 bases). The sample consisted of CD4+ T cells from PBMCs. Here the CDR3 reads CASSQGLAYNRNEQFF. The CDR3 nucleotides read TGCGCCAGCAGCCAAGGCCTAGCGTACAATCGAAATGAGCAGTTCTTC.